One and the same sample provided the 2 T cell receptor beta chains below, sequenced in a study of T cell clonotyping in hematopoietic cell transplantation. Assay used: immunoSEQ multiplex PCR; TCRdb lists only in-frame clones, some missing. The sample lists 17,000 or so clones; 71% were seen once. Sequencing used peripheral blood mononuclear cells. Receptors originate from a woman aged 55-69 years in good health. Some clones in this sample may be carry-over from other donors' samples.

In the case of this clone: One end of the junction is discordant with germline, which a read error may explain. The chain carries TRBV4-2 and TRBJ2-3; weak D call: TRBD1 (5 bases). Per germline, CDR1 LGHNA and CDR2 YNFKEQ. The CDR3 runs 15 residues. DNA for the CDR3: TGTGCCAGTAGCCAAGGGGAAGGGTCCACAGATACGCAGTATTTT. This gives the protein CASSQGEGSTDTQYF.

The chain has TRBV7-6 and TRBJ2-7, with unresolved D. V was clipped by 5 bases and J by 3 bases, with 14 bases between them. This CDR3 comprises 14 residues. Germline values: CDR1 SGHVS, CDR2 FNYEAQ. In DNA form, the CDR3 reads TGTGCCAGCAGCCAAAAGGACGGTTTCTACGAGCAGTACTTC. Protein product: CASSQKDGFYEQYF. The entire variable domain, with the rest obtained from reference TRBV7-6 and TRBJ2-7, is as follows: GAGVSQSPRYKVTKRGQDVALRCDPISGHVSLYWYRQALGQGPEFLTYFNYEAQQDKSGLPNDRFSAERPEGSISTLTIQRTEQRDSAMYRCASSQKDGFYEQYFGPGTRLTVT.